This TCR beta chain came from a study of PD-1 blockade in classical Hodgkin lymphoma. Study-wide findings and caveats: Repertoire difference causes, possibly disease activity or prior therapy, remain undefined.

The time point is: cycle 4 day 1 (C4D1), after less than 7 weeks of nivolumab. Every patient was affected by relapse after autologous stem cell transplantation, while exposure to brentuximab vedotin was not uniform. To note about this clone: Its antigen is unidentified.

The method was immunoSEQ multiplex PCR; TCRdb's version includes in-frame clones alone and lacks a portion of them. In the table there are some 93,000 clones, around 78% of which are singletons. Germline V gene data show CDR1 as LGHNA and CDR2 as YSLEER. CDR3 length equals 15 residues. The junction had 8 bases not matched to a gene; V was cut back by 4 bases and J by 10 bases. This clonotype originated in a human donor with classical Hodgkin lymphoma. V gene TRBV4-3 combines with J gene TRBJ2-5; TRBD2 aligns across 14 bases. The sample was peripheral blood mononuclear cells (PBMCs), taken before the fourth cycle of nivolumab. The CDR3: CASSLTGTSGSIQYF. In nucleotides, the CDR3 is TGCGCCAGCAGCCTGACCGGGACTAGCGGGAGCATCCAGTACTTC.